The next 14 T cell receptor gamma chains were all read from a single sample in a study of gamma-delta chains in newborns, infants, children. TCRdb reprocessed the reads using CATT. The sample lists some 550 gamma-chain clones; roughly half were seen once. Sequenced material: blood. These receptors all come from a child who was a newborn, infant or young child, either healthy, febrile or measles-vaccinated (not recorded which).

Only a few counts were recorded for this clone. For this DNA, TCRdb reports the protein of a much larger clone, which diverges at residue 6, most likely from a read error; the protein presented here is translated directly from the DNA. This chain links TRGV9 with TRGJP. TCRdb offers no J gene call, so here the DNA was matched to germline to obtain one. V gave up 2 bases and J gave up 7 bases; unmatched junction bases: 2. Germline V gene lookup returns CDR1 GITISATS and CDR2 ISYDGTV (reference sequence). The CDR3 sequence is 15 residues long. The CDR3 is CALWEAELGKKIKVF. The CDR3 region has the DNA TGTGCCTTGTGGGAGGCGGAGTTGGGCAAAAAAATCAAGGTATTT.

This clone was counted a few times. TCRdb's protein, taken from a much larger clone, differs from this DNA's translation at residue 4, likely owing to a read error; the protein displayed comes from the DNA. The CDR3 nucleotides are TGTGCCTTGTGTGAGGTGCAAGAGTTGGGCAAAAAAATCAAGGTATTT. Translation: CALCEVQELGKKIKVF. The chain joins TRGV9 to TRGJP. The V gene's germline CDR1 is GITISATS and CDR2 ISYDGTV (reference sequence). CDR3 size: 16 residues.

As regards this clone: A far larger clone is one nucleotide away, so this likely arose from a read error. This same CDR3 is encoded by further DNA sequences in the sample. The chain employs TRGV8 and TRGJP1. No J gene is reported in TCRdb; it was inferred here by comparing the DNA with germline. Germline V gives CDR1 VENAVY, CDR2 YDSYNSRV. CDR3 size: 13 residues. The CDR3 bases are TGTGCCACCTGGGATACCACCGGTTGGTTCAAGATATTT. It is translated as CATWDTTGWFKIF.

By sample fraction, this clone is large. The sample carries other DNA sequences with the same CDR3. The gene calls are TRGV9 and TRGJP. TCRdb carries no J gene annotation; the J gene was assigned here by matching the DNA with germline. Germline CDR1 is GITISATS and CDR2 is ISYDGTV (reference sequence). V lost 6 bases and J lost 4; bases outside the gene matches: 0. The CDR3 sequence is 14 residues long. This chain's CDR3 is CALWQELGKKIKVF. The CDR3 DNA reads TGTGCCTTGTGGCAAGAGTTGGGCAAAAAAATCAAGGTATTT.

Concerning this clone: This likely reflects a read error, since a far larger clone is one base away. The chain joins TRGV9 to TRGJP. Assignment of the J gene here rests on matching the DNA to germline, because TCRdb gives none. CDR1 is GITISATS and CDR2 is ISYDGTV in the germline V gene (reference sequence). This CDR3 has 15 residues. The DNA for the CDR3 is TGTGCCTTGTGGGAGCAAGAGTTGGGTAAAAAAATCAAGGTATTT. Translating gives CALWEQELGKKIKVF.

Concerning this clone itself: One junction end does not reproduce the germline sequence, and a read error may be involved. Other DNA sequences in this sample translate to the same CDR3. CDR3 sequence (DNA): TGTGCAACCTGGGATGGGAGGGGTGATTGGATCAAGACGTTT. Protein sequence: CATWDGRGDWIKTF. The V gene is TRGV4, the J gene TRGJP2. The J gene was not available in TCRdb and was assigned here by matching the DNA to germline segments. CDR1 and CDR2 (germline): EGSTGY, YDSYTSSV. This CDR3 is 14 amino acids long.

Concerning this clone itself: Relative to the germline gene, one junction end is altered; a read error may explain this. V gene TRGV9 combines with J gene TRGJP. As TCRdb names no J gene, one was assigned here on the basis of a DNA match to germline. The germline CDR1 and CDR2 sequences are GITISATS and ISYDGTV (reference sequence). CDR3 length: 17 amino acids. This CDR3 reads CAFWEVLWELGKKIKVF. In nucleotides, the CDR3 is TGTGCCTTCTGGGAGGTGCTTTGGGAGTTGGGCAAAAAAATCAAGGTATTT.

This clone occurred once. This likely traces to a read error, being one base from a far larger clone. The V call is TRGV8, the J call TRGJ1 or TRGJ2. Here the J gene was assigned by germline matching of the DNA, as TCRdb has none. The CDR3 extends over 14 amino acids. Germline values: CDR1 VENAVY, CDR2 YDSYNSRV. The CDR3 DNA reads as TGTACCACCTGGGATAGGAAGAATTATTATAAGAAACTCTTT. Its protein product is CTTWDRKNYYKKLF.

Within the sample, this clone is large. Other DNA sequences of this sample code for an identical CDR3. The genes are TRGV9 and TRGJ1 or TRGJ2. The J gene comes from matching the DNA to germline here; TCRdb lacks it. Germline CDR1 reads GITISATS; CDR2 reads ISYDGTV (reference sequence). This CDR3 spans 12 amino acids. The junction had 0 bases not matched to a gene; V was cut back by 3 bases and J by 1 base. CDR3 sequence: CALWENYYKKLF. In DNA, the CDR3 is TGTGCCTTGTGGGAGAATTATTATAAGAAACTCTTT.

Concerning this clone: This sequence may be a read error, since a much larger clone differs from it by one base. The chain has TRGV9 and TRGJ1 or TRGJ2. TCRdb carries no J gene annotation; the J gene was assigned here by matching the DNA with germline. This CDR3 has 13 residues. Germline V gene lookup returns CDR1 GITISATS and CDR2 ISYDGTV (reference sequence). The CDR3, as DNA: TGTGCCTTGTGGGAGCCCGGGAATTATAGGAAACTCTTT. This codes for CALWEPGNYRKLF.

In this sample, this clone turned up a few times. The chain couples TRGV3 to TRGJ1 or TRGJ2. Here the J gene was assigned by germline matching of the DNA, as TCRdb has none. CDR1 is VTNTFY, CDR2 YDVSTARD, per germline (reference sequence). Trimming took 3 bases from V and 4 from J; bases not matched to a gene: 3. This CDR3 comprises 12 residues. The CDR3 reads CATWDSYYKKLF. For the CDR3, the DNA is TGTGCCACCTGGGACTCGTATTATAAGAAACTCTTT.

This clone has a handful of counts. One end of the junction varies from germline; a read error may be responsible. V is TRGV9 and J is TRGJP. TCRdb lists no J gene, so it was determined here by aligning the DNA to germline. The CDR3 loop spans 17 amino acids. From germline, CDR1 is GITISATS and CDR2 ISYDGTV (reference sequence). CDR3 coding DNA: TGTGCCTTGTGGGGGGTGCAGGTGGAGTTGGGCAAAAAAATCAAGGTATTT. Translating gives CALWGVQVELGKKIKVF.

V is TRGV9 and J is TRGJP. The J gene was not available in TCRdb and was assigned here by matching the DNA to germline segments. V lost 0 bases, J lost 7 bases, and 6 bases stayed unmatched. CDR3 length: 17 amino acids. Germline CDR1 and CDR2: GITISATS and ISYDGTV (reference sequence). CDR3 loop: CALWEVHYELGKKIKVF. For the CDR3, the DNA is TGTGCCTTGTGGGAGGTGCATTACGAGTTGGGCAAAAAAATCAAGGTATTT.

This clone is judged hyperexpanded. This may arise from a read error, as a much more abundant clone is one base away. The same CDR3 arises from other DNA sequences in this sample as well. The V gene is TRGV9, the J gene TRGJP. No J gene was available from TCRdb, and it was assigned here by a germline match of the DNA. Trimming took 1 base from V and 4 from J; bases not matched to a gene: 1. The germline V gene encodes CDR1 GITISATS and CDR2 ISYDGTV (reference sequence). CDR3 size: 16 residues. The DNA of the CDR3 is TGTGCCTTGTGGGAGGTCCAAGAGTTGGGCAAAAAAATCAAGGTATTT. This sequence encodes CALWEVQELGKKIKVF.